The 24 T cell receptor beta chains presented below share a single source sample, sequenced in a study of beta chain features in type 1 diabetes. These receptors' targets are unknown. Study findings and constraints: Among all four CD4+ subsets, Type 1 diabetes patients had TCRB CDR3s that were moderately but significantly shorter.

TCRB transcripts that were expressed got sequenced, as all of the isolated RNA had been reverse transcribed. Using immunoSEQ multiplex PCR, the repertoire was profiled, and TCRdb retains in-frame clones only, with some absent. The table has hundreds of thousands of clones, around an eighth seen once. Sequencing was performed on naive CD4+ T cells from blood. All receptors come from a woman aged 18 to 35 with type 1 diabetes.

V is TRBV28 and J is TRBJ2-1; 13 bases match TRBD2. Germline CDR1 and CDR2: MDHEN and SYDVKM. Trimming cost V 4 bases and J 7 bases; bases outside gene matches: 4. The CDR3 is 15 amino acids. The CDR3: CASSSTGLAGNEQFF. In DNA, the CDR3 is TGTGCCAGCAGTTCGACGGGACTAGCGGGGAATGAGCAGTTCTTC.

This clone was seen more than once but under ten times. The rearrangement joins TRBV19 to TRBJ2-2, with a tentative D call TRBD2 (5 bases). Trimming shortened V by 4 bases and J by 1 base, and 7 bases separated the two germline ends. This CDR3 spans 14 amino acids. Germline CDR1 is LNHDA and CDR2 is SQIVND (reference sequence). The CDR3 protein is CASSNSGNTGELFF. The CDR3 DNA sequence: TGTGCCAGTAGTAACAGCGGGAACACCGGGGAGCTGTTTTTT.

This clone was counted between two and nine times. V and J are TRBV7-2 and TRBJ2-1; tentatively, D is TRBD1 (5 bases). The CDR3 totals 15 residues. The germline gives CDR1 SGHTA, CDR2 FQGNSA. Trimming cost V 1 base and J 1 base, with 8 bases left between them. The CDR3, as DNA: TGTGCCAGCAGCTTAGGTTCAGGGTCCTACAATGAGCAGTTCTTC. This codes for CASSLGSGSYNEQFF.

This clone was seen more than once but under ten times. V gene TRBV21-1 combines with J gene TRBJ2-5; the table assigns TRBD2, which was not confirmed against the DNA. TRBV21-1 constitutes a pseudogene. The length of the CDR3 is 16 residues. CDR3 nucleotide sequence: TGTGCCAGCAGCAAAGCGGGGAGCGTGGGTCGCGAGACCCAGTACTTC. Its protein product is CASSKAGSVGRETQYF.

Note on this clone: At one boundary the junction diverges from the germline segment, which might be a read error. V is TRBV4-1 and J is TRBJ1-5; 7 bases align to TRBD1. Germline V lookup: CDR1 MGHRA, CDR2 YSYEKL. This CDR3 is built from 14 residues. The CDR3 spells CASSQVGQRQGLDF. The CDR3 nucleotides are TGCGCCAGCAGCCAAGTGGGCCAACGACAGGGTTTGGATTTT.

There are a few counts of this clone. The genes are TRBV28 and TRBJ2-5; D ambiguous. CDR3 size: 12 residues. Trimming took 6 bases from V and 2 from J, leaving 7 bases between them. CDR1 and CDR2 (germline): MDHEN, SYDVKM. The CDR3 nucleotides read TGTGCCAGCAGACTACAACAAGAGACCCAGTACTTC. Encoded protein: CASRLQQETQYF. The whole variable domain, remainder taken from reference TRBV28 and TRBJ2-5, is DVKVTQSSRYLVKRTGEKVFLECVQDMDHENMFWYRQDPGLGLRLIYFSYDVKMKEKGDIPEGYSVSREKKERFSLILESASTNQTSMYLCASRLQQETQYFGPGTRLLVL.

This clone was observed a few times. The chain combines TRBV7-2 with TRBJ2-1; D might be TRBD1 (5 bases). The CDR3 extends over 14 amino acids. Looked up from germline, CDR1 is SGHTA and CDR2 is FQGNSA. With 2 bases removed from V and 5 bases from J, the gap between germline ends came to 10 bases. The CDR3: CASSLQGINNEQFF. The CDR3 nucleotides are TGTGCCAGCAGCTTACAGGGAATTAACAATGAGCAGTTCTTC.

Worth noting for this clone: A junction end diverges from the germline sequence, so it may reflect a read error. The V and J genes are TRBV9 and TRBJ2-7; tentatively, D is TRBD2 (6 bases). Germline CDR1 reads SGDLS; CDR2 reads YYNGEE. The CDR3 totals 15 residues. The CDR3 region is CASSVGTGFWNEQYF. The CDR3 DNA follows: TGTGCGAGCAGCGTAGGGACTGGTTTTTGGAACGAGCAGTACTTC.

This rearrangement joins TRBV9 to TRBJ2-3, with D possibly TRBD1 on 6 matching bases. The CDR3 covers 15 residues. CDR1 and CDR2 from the germline V gene are SGDLS and YYNGEE. The germline V and J ends were trimmed by 3 bases and 5 bases, with 16 bases remaining between them. The CDR3 DNA follows: TGTGCCAGCAGCGCAGACTCAGGGGTCGGAGATACGCAGTATTTT. It translates to CASSADSGVGDTQYF.

The rearrangement uses TRBV4-3 and TRBJ2-7; 10 positions agree with TRBD2. The length of the CDR3 is 16 residues. The trim removed 0 bases at V and 5 bases at J, leaving 7 bases unmatched. The germline V gene encodes CDR1 LGHNA and CDR2 YSLEER. The DNA for the CDR3 is TGCGCCAGCAGCCAAGATAGGGTAGCGGGAGGTAACGAGCAGTACTTC. It is translated as CASSQDRVAGGNEQYF.

The chain links TRBV9 to TRBJ1-6; tentatively, D is TRBD1 (5 bases). CDR3 length: 16 residues. V was pared by 3 bases and J by 0 bases, with 10 bases between. The germline V gene has CDR1 SGDLS and CDR2 YYNGEE. CDR3 DNA sequence: TGTGCCAGCAGCGCGACAGACAGCTCCTATAATTCACCCCTCCACTTT. This sequence encodes CASSATDSSYNSPLHF.

The chain carries TRBV5-1 and TRBJ2-1; 7 nucleotides line up with TRBD2. The CDR3 is 15 amino acids. J was trimmed by 6 bases and V by 3 bases; bases with no gene match: 9. Germline CDR1 and CDR2: SGHRS and YFSETQ. The CDR3 sequence: CASSSGLVSSNEQFF. The CDR3 DNA sequence: TGCGCCAGCAGCTCAGGACTAGTAAGCAGCAATGAGCAGTTCTTC.

This clone was counted only a few times. The genes are TRBV7-2 and TRBJ2-1; D is possibly TRBD2 (5 bases). The germline V gene has CDR1 SGHTA and CDR2 FQGNSA. CDR3 length: 13 residues. The V end was cut by 7 bases, the J end by 6 bases, with 13 bases between. The CDR3 region has the DNA TGTGCCAGCACCCCCTTTCGGGGCAATGAGCAGTTCTTC. Amino acids: CASTPFRGNEQFF. Complete variable domain (other parts from reference TRBV7-2 and TRBJ2-1): GAGVSQSPSNKVTEKGKDVELRCDPISGHTALYWYRQSLGQGLEFLIYFQGNSAPDKSGLPSDRFSAERTGGSVSTLTIQRTQQEDSAVYLCASTPFRGNEQFFGPGTRLTVL.

The chain has TRBV7-2 and TRBJ2-7, with 7 positions matching TRBD1. Per the germline V gene, CDR1 is SGHTA and CDR2 is FQGNSA. V shed 3 bases and J 2 bases; nucleotides not matched to a gene: 10. The CDR3 totals 16 residues. CDR3 nucleotide sequence: TGTGCCAGCAGCTTTGGGACAGCAATACAAACCTACGAGCAGTACTTC. This codes for CASSFGTAIQTYEQYF.

The chain recombines TRBV4-2 with TRBJ2-3; 10 bases map to TRBD2. Germline V gene lookup returns CDR1 LGHNA and CDR2 YNFKEQ. The CDR3 is made up of 18 amino acids. V shed 1 base and J 5 bases; nucleotides not matched to a gene: 12. The chain's CDR3 is CASSQVALAGEGVDTQYF. As DNA, the CDR3 is TGTGCCAGCAGCCAAGTGGCTCTAGCGGGAGAAGGAGTAGATACGCAGTATTTT.

V usage is TRBV7-3 and J usage is TRBJ1-2; D call uncertain. The V gene's germline CDR1 is SGHTA and CDR2 FQGTGA. The CDR3 spans 16 residues. Deletions cut 4 bases from V and 6 bases from J, with 21 bases between. The chain's CDR3 is CASSSMGDGREDGYTF. CDR3 bases: TGTGCCAGCAGCTCCATGGGCGACGGAAGGGAGGATGGCTACACCTTC.

The rearrangement joins TRBV9 to TRBJ1-2, with a possible D match to TRBD1 (5 bases). The V end lost 0 bases, the J end lost 7 bases, and 13 bases lay between the germline ends. CDR3 length equals 14 residues. Germline V gene data show CDR1 as SGDLS and CDR2 as YYNGEE. The CDR3 sequence is CASSVEGRGGGYTF. The DNA for the CDR3 is TGTGCCAGCAGCGTAGAGGGAAGGGGTGGTGGCTACACCTTC.

The chain employs TRBV5-4 and TRBJ2-1; D perhaps matches TRBD2 (5 bases). Trimming took off 4 bases at V and 5 bases at J, with 13 bases between the two ends. This CDR3 comprises 14 residues. The germline V gene encodes CDR1 SGHNT and CDR2 YYREEE (reference sequence). This CDR3 is CASSPRGGHNEQFF. For the CDR3, the DNA is TGTGCCAGCAGCCCGCGCGGCGGGCACAATGAGCAGTTCTTC.

The chain recombines TRBV18 with TRBJ1-5; D is undetermined. Germline CDR1 reads KGHSH; CDR2 reads LQKENI. There are 14 residues in the CDR3. V dropped 8 bases and J dropped 0 bases, with 11 bases sitting between them. CDR3 in amino acids: CASRTDTSNQPQHF. The CDR3 bases are TGTGCCAGCCGTACTGACACTAGCAATCAGCCCCAGCATTTT.

The chain has TRBV7-2 and TRBJ1-1; 8 bases line up with TRBD1. The germline V gene encodes CDR1 SGHTA and CDR2 FQGNSA. This CDR3 spans 12 amino acids. The V gene end was trimmed by 4 bases and the J gene end by 9 bases; junction bases not matched to a gene: 4. Written as DNA, the CDR3 is TGTGCCAGCAGCTCCGCAGGGGGCAAAGCTTTCTTT. Protein: CASSSAGGKAFF.

The chain employs TRBV5-1 and TRBJ2-5; 9 nucleotides line up with TRBD2. Germline V CDR1 and CDR2: SGHRS, YFSETQ. The V and J ends lost 0 bases and 2 bases, in that order; junction bases with no gene match: 5. The CDR3 consists of 16 residues. CDR3: CASSLETTSGQETQYF. Written as DNA, the CDR3 is TGCGCCAGCAGCTTGGAGACGACTAGCGGACAAGAGACCCAGTACTTC.

The chain combines TRBV29-1 with TRBJ1-1; TRBD1 is a possible D gene (5 bases). V lost 8 bases and J 4 bases, leaving 14 bases between the germline ends. CDR3 length: 12 residues. Germline CDR1 reads SQVTM; CDR2 reads ANQGSEA. CDR3 protein: CSSTRDITEAFF. CDR3 nucleotide sequence: TGCAGCTCAACCAGGGATATCACTGAAGCTTTCTTT.

This clone appeared a few times. This chain uses TRBV11-2 with TRBJ2-3; TRBD1 agrees at 9 bases. The CDR3 sequence is 16 residues long. Trimming removed 3 bases from V and 2 bases from J; junction bases left unmatched: 6. Germline V gene data show CDR1 as SGHAT and CDR2 as FQNNGV. CDR3 region: CASSFTTGGPTDTQYF. CDR3 bases: TGTGCCAGCAGCTTTACAACAGGGGGCCCCACAGATACGCAGTATTTT.

The rearrangement links TRBV25-1 to TRBJ1-6, with D hard to call. The germline V gene has CDR1 MGHDK and CDR2 SYGVNS. The CDR3 spans 16 residues. Between the trimmed V and J ends, which lost 1 base and 1 base, there was a span of 8 bases. The CDR3 sequence is CASSEFGVSYNSPLHF. CDR3 bases: TGTGCCAGCAGTGAATTCGGGGTTTCCTATAATTCACCCCTCCACTTT. Using reference TRBV25-1 and TRBJ1-6 for the parts outside the CDR3, the full variable domain is EADIYQTPRYLVIGTGKKITLECSQTMGHDKMYWYQQDPGMELHLIHYSYGVNSTEKGDLSSESTVSRIRTEHFPLTLESARPSHTSQYLCASSEFGVSYNSPLHFGNGTRLTVT.